The clone carrying this TCR beta chain occurred once. As yet, its antigen is unknown. This sample stems from a study of Ad26.COV2.S vaccination and SARS-CoV-2 variants. Study details: Doses of Ad26.COV2.S were injected into muscle once or twice, 56 days apart. Whole-study results and caveats: Among vaccine recipients, spike-specific TCR breadth exceeded that of placebo recipients. Measures of TCR breadth and depth may have fallen short of total T cell responses.

Data came from immunoSEQ multiplex PCR; TCRdb stores just in-frame clones and leaves some out. The sample shows 440,000 or so clones, 90% of them seen only once. Sample treatment: roughly 18 received Ad26.COV2.S at low or high dose, single or two shots; a few received placebo; per-sample allocation not given. Collection of samples fell on day 63 after the first vaccine or placebo injection. The junction had 4 bases not matched to a gene; V was cut back by 0 bases and J by 6 bases. Germline values: CDR1 SGHNT, CDR2 YYREEE (reference sequence). There are 15 residues in the CDR3. The gene calls are TRBV5-4 and TRBJ2-1; 9 bases fit TRBD2. This TCR was recovered from a person aged 18-60 years who received the Ad26.COV2.S COVID-19 vaccine or a placebo. Sequenced material: peripheral blood, taken in a trial of Ad26.COV2.S vaccine versus placebo. The CDR3, as DNA: TGTGCCAGCAGCTTGGACGCGGGAGGGAGCAATGAGCAGTTCTTC. It codes for CASSLDAGGSNEQFF.